The 14 T cell receptor beta chains below come from one sample, sequenced in a study of cytomegalovirus exposure and HLA in healthy donors. The PCR ran on 60 Vbeta and 13 Jbeta primers. Using immunoSEQ multiplex PCR, the repertoire was profiled, and TCRdb retains in-frame clones only, with some absent. The data show under 150,000 clones, with approximately 80% seen just once and around 2.5% held by the top ten. Sequenced sample: PBMCs. Receptor source: a male donor in good health and CMV-seronegative.

The J gene is TRBJ2-1, the V gene TRBV6-4; TRBD1 aligns across 9 bases. The germline V gene encodes CDR1 MRHNA and CDR2 SNTAGT. The V and J ends lost 7 bases and 6 bases, in that order; junction bases with no gene match: 10. This CDR3 has 15 amino acids. The CDR3 bases are TGTGCCAGCACCGCCGGCGGGACAGGGAGCAATGAGCAGTTCTTC. Translated, it gives CASTAGGTGSNEQFF.

The gene calls are TRBV19 and TRBJ1-2, with D unclear. CDR3 length: 15 residues. The germline V gene has CDR1 LNHDA and CDR2 SQIVND (reference sequence). The V and J ends lost 7 bases and 8 bases respectively, with 23 bases between them. As DNA, the CDR3 is TGTGCCAGTATCCCCTCCGCAGGCAACTTTGGAGGCTACACCTTC. It codes for CASIPSAGNFGGYTF.

The chain recombines TRBV30 with TRBJ1-4; maybe TRBD1 (5 bases). The V end was cut by 0 bases, the J end by 8 bases, with 10 bases between. This CDR3 spans 13 amino acids. Germline-derived CDR1 and CDR2 are GTSNPN and SVGIG (reference sequence). The CDR3 region is CAWSVGAGEKLFF. DNA for the CDR3: TGTGCCTGGAGTGTTGGGGCCGGAGAAAAACTGTTTTTT. Full variable domain (rest looked up from reference TRBV30 and TRBJ1-4): SQTIHQWPATLVQPVGSPLSLECTVEGTSNPNLYWYRQAAGRGLQLLFYSVGIGQISSEVPQNLSASRPQDRQFILSSKKLLLSDSGFYLCAWSVGAGEKLFFGSGTQLSVL.

The V gene is TRBV28, the J gene TRBJ1-4, with 8 bases lining up with TRBD1. Germline CDR1 and CDR2: MDHEN and SYDVKM. The CDR3 covers 15 residues. V dropped 4 bases and J dropped 4; count of bases not matched to a gene: 5. The CDR3 region is CASSSGGRSNEKLFF. As DNA, the CDR3 is TGTGCCAGCAGTTCAGGGGGCAGGAGTAATGAAAAACTGTTTTTT.

The gene calls are TRBV7-9 and TRBJ2-5; 7 bases fit TRBD2. CDR3 length: 12 residues. V was clipped by 3 bases and J by 11 bases; unmatched bases: 6. Germline lookup yields CDR1 SEHNR and CDR2 FQNEAQ (reference sequence). DNA of the CDR3: TGTGCCAGCAGCTTCGTGGGAGGGGAGCAGTACTTC. As protein: CASSFVGGEQYF.

The chain has TRBV7-9 and TRBJ1-1; the D gene is possibly TRBD1 (5 bases). The V gene lost 0 bases and the J gene lost 10 bases, with 24 bases spanning the gap. This CDR3 contains 17 residues. The V gene's germline CDR1 is SEHNR and CDR2 FQNEAQ (reference sequence). The DNA for the CDR3 is TGTGCCAGCAGCTTAGCGCAACGGGGGGAGGCTGTATGGGGAGCTTTCTTT. Amino acid sequence: CASSLAQRGEAVWGAFF.

This chain joins TRBV29-1 and TRBJ2-2; TRBD1 matches 7 bases. Germline V gene sequence: CDR1 SQVTM, CDR2 ANQGSEA. After removal of 6 bases from V and 6 bases from J, the junction contained 10 bases not matched to a gene. This CDR3 is built from 14 residues. The CDR3 DNA reads TGCAGCGTCGGGGACAGCCTGGGTTCCGGGGAGCTGTTTTTT. As protein: CSVGDSLGSGELFF.

The chain has TRBV6-5 and TRBJ2-6, with D maybe TRBD2 (5 bases). In germline, CDR1 is MNHEY, CDR2 SVGAGI. V was cut by 1 base and J by 0 bases, with 7 bases left in between. The CDR3 has 16 amino acids. This chain's CDR3 is CASSYWESSGANVLTF. The DNA for the CDR3 is TGTGCCAGCAGTTACTGGGAGAGCTCTGGGGCCAACGTCCTGACTTTC.

This rearrangement joins TRBV27 to TRBJ2-3; possible D gene TRBD2, 6 bases. V was pared by 2 bases and J by 6 bases, with 15 bases between. Per germline, CDR1 MNHEY and CDR2 SMNVEV (reference sequence). The CDR3 has 15 residues. CDR3 loop: CASSLVAGLVDTQYF. The CDR3 coding sequence is TGTGCCAGCAGTTTAGTGGCGGGGCTGGTTGATACGCAGTATTTT.

Worth noting for this clone: Its ends do not fully match the called genes, so a read error is possible. The V and J genes are TRBV6-5 and TRBJ2-3, with D tentatively TRBD2 (5 bases). The CDR3 length is 12 residues. Germline V gene data show CDR1 as MNHEY and CDR2 as SVGAGI. The CDR3 DNA follows: TGTGCCAGCGGAGGTTACACAAATACGCAGTATTTT. It is translated as CASGGYTNTQYF.

The chain links TRBV14 to TRBJ1-1; TRBD1 matches 8 bases. Trimming at V came to 5 bases and at J to 3 bases, leaving 8 bases not matched to a gene. CDR3 length: 15 residues. The germline V gene has CDR1 SGHDN and CDR2 FVKESK. The CDR3 sequence is CASSYLQGGDTEAFF. The DNA of the CDR3 is TGTGCCAGCAGCTATCTACAGGGGGGGGACACTGAAGCTTTCTTT. The entire variable domain, with the rest obtained from reference TRBV14 and TRBJ1-1, is as follows: EAGVTQFPSHSVIEKGQTVTLRCDPISGHDNLYWYRRVMGKEIKFLLHFVKESKQDESGMPNNRFLAERTGGTYSTLKVQPAELEDSGVYFCASSYLQGGDTEAFFGQGTRLTVV.

This clone has ten or more counts. The chain uses TRBV6-6 and TRBJ1-5, with D hard to call. The germline V gene has CDR1 MNHNY and CDR2 SVGAGI (reference sequence). Deletions cut 6 bases from V and 4 bases from J, with 10 bases between. This CDR3 comprises 13 residues. The CDR3 sequence: CASSPVENQPQHF. Written as DNA, the CDR3 is TGTGCCAGCAGCCCCGTAGAGAATCAGCCCCAGCATTTT.

The chain links TRBV11-2 to TRBJ1-1, with a possible D match to TRBD1 (5 bases). The V and J ends lost 2 bases and 8 bases respectively, with 9 bases between them. The germline V gene has CDR1 SGHAT and CDR2 FQNNGV. This CDR3 is built from 12 residues. The DNA of the CDR3 is TGTGCCAGCAGCTTATTAGCAGGGGAAGCTTTCTTT. This encodes CASSLLAGEAFF.

This sequence joins TRBV9 and TRBJ2-7, with D perhaps TRBD2 (6 bases). Trimming took 0 bases from V and 5 from J, leaving 6 bases between them. This CDR3 contains 12 residues. From germline, CDR1 is SGDLS and CDR2 YYNGEE. The CDR3: CASSVGEDEQYF. CDR3 nucleotide sequence: TGTGCCAGCAGCGTAGGGGAGGACGAGCAGTACTTC.